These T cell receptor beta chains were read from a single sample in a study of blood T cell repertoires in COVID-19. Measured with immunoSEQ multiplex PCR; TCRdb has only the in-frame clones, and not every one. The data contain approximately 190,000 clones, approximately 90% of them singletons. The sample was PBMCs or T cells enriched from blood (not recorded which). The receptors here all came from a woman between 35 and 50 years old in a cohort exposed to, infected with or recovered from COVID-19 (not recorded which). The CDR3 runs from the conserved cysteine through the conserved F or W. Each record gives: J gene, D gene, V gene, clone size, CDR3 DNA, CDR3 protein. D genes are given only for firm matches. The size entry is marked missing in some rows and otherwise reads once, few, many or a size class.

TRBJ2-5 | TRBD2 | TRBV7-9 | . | TGTGCCAGCAGCTTAGCGGCAACTAGCGGTGAGACCCAGTACTTC | CASSLAATSGETQYF
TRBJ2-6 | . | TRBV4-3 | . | TGCGCCAGCAGCCAGGAACAGAGCTCTGGGGCCAACGTCCTGACTTTC | CASSQEQSSGANVLTF
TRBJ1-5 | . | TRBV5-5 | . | TGTGCCAGCAGCTTGGGAGCGGGGGACGGTCAGCCCCAGCATTTT | CASSLGAGDGQPQHF
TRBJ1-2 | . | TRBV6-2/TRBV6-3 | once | TGTGCCAGCAGCCAATACAGGGCGGACTATGGCTACACCTTC | CASSQYRADYGYTF
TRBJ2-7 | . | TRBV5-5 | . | TGTGCCAGCAGCTTGGAGGAGCGGTACTACGAGCAGTACTTC | CASSLEERYYEQYF
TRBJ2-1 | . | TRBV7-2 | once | TGTGCCAGCAGCTTAGTACAGCTTCTCAATGAGCAGTTCTTC | CASSLVQLLNEQFF
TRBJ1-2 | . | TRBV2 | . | TGTGCCAGCAGTGTCAGGGAATACAACTATGGCTACACCTTC | CASSVREYNYGYTF
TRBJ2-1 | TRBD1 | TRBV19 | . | TGTGCCAGTAGTGCCGCACAGGGGGCGTACAATGAGCAGTTCTTC | CASSAAQGAYNEQFF
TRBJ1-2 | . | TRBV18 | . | TGTGCCAGCTCCCCCTCGGGGGACTATGGCTACACCTTC | CASSPSGDYGYTF
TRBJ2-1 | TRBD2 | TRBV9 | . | TGTGCCAGCAGCGTAGCTTTGGGTAGCGGGAGAAGCAATGAGCAGTTCTTC | CASSVALGSGRSNEQFF
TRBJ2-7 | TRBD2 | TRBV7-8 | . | TGTGCCAGCAGCCAATGGGCTAGCGGGAGTAAGTACGAGCAGTACTTC | CASSQWASGSKYEQYF
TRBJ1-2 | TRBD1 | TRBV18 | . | TGTGCCAGCTCACCATTCCAGAGACAGGGGGACGGCTACACCTTC | CASSPFQRQGDGYTF
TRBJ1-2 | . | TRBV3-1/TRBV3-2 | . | TGTGCCAGCGTCGGGAAGGATAAGCAAACCGGCTACACCTTC | CASVGKDKQTGYTF
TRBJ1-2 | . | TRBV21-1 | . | TGTGCCAGCTCCCCTCCCCGAGGTAACTATGGCTACACCTTC | CASSPPRGNYGYTF
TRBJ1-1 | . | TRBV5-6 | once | TGTGCCAGCAGCTTGTCCGACAGGTCCTGGGAAGCTTTCTTT | CASSLSDRSWEAFF
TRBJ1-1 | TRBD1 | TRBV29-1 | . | TGCAGCGGGGTGACAGGGGGATATGTGAGGACTGAAGCTTTCTTT | CSGVTGGYVRTEAFF
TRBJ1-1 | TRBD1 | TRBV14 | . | TGTGCCAGCAGCCAAAAAACGGGACAGGGGGCTAGGACTGAAGCTTTCTTT | CASSQKTGQGARTEAFF
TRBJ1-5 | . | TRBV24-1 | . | TGTGCCACCAGTGACACAGGACCTTGGCCCCAGCATTTT | CATSDTGPWPQHF
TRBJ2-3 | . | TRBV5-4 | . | TGTGCCAGCAGCCAAGGCCAGAGGATCGGAGATACGCAGTATTTT | CASSQGQRIGDTQYF
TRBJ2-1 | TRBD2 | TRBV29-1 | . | TGCAGCGTTGTTGGTAGCGGGAGCTATGAGCAGTTCTTC | CSVVGSGSYEQFF
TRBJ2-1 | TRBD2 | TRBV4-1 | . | TGCGCCAGCAGCCTTGGGACTAGCGGGGGCAATGAGCAGTTCTTC | CASSLGTSGGNEQFF
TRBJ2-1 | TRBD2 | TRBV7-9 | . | TGTGCCAGCAGCTTAACGACTAGCGGGAGGGGAAATGAGCAGTTCTTC | CASSLTTSGRGNEQFF